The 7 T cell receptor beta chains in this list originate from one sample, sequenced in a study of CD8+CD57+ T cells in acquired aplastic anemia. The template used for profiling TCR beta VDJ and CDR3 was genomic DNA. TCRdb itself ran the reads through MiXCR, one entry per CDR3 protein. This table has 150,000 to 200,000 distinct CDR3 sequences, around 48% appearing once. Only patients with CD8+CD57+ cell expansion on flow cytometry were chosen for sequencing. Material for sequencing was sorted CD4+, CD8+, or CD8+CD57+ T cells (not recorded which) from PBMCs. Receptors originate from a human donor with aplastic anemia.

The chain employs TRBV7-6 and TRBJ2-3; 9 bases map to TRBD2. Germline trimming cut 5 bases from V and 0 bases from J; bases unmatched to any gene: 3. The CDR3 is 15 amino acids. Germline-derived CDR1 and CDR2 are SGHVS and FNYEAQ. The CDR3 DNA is TGTGCCAGCAGCCCTAGCGGGGCAAGCACAGATACGCAGTATTTT. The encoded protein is CASSPSGASTDTQYF. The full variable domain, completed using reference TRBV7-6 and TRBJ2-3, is GAGVSQSPRYKVTKRGQDVALRCDPISGHVSLYWYRQALGQGPEFLTYFNYEAQQDKSGLPNDRFSAERPEGSISTLTIQRTEQRDSAMYRCASSPSGASTDTQYFGPGTRLTVL.

The CDR3 DNA is TGTGCCAGCAGCTCACTCTGGCACCATACAATAACTGGAAACACCATATATTTT. It encodes CASSSLWHHTITGNTIYF. The chain joins TRBV7-3 to TRBJ1-3, with D hard to call. The CDR3 loop spans 18 amino acids. Trimming shortened V by 4 bases and J by 2 bases, and 21 bases separated the two germline ends. Germline V gene lookup returns CDR1 SGHTA and CDR2 FQGTGA.

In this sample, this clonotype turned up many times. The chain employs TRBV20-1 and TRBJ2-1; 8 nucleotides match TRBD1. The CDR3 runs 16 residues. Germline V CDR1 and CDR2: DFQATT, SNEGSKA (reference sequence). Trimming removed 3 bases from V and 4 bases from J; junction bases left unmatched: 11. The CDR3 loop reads CSASSSQGAQYNEQFF. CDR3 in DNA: TGCAGTGCTAGTTCTTCCCAGGGGGCACAATACAATGAGCAGTTCTTC.

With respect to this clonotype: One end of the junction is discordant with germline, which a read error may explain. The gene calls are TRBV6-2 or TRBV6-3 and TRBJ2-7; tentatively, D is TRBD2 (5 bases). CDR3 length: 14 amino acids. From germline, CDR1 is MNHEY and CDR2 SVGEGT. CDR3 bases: TGTGCCAGCAGTTATTTGAGGGCTGATTACGAGCAGCACTTC. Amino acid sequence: CASSYLRADYEQHF.

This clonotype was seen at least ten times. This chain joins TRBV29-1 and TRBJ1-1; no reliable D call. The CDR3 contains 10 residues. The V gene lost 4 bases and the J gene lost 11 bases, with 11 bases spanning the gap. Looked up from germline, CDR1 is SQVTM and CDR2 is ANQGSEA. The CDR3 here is CSVGALDAFF. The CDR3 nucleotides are TGCAGCGTTGGAGCTCTAGACGCTTTCTTT.

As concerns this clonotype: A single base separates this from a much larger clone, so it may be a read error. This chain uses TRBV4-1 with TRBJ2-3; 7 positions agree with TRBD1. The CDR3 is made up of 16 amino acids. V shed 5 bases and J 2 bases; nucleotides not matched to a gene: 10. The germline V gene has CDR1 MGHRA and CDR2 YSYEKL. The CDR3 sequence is CASSDGTEHSTDTQYF. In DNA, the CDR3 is TGCGCCAGCAGCGATGGGACAGAGCATTCCACAGATACGCAGTATTTT.

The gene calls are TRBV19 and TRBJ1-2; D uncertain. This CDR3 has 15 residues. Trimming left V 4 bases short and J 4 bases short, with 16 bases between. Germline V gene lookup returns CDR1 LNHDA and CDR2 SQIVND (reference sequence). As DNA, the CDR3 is TGTGCCAGTAGTACCCCCAAGGAGGGTTCCTATGGCTACACCTTC. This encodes CASSTPKEGSYGYTF.